This T cell receptor (beta chain) was captured in a study of blood T cells in healthy people across ages. For the study at large: Template-switching capture recovered about one barcoded beta molecule per two T cells.

Findings and limits, study-wide: Researchers report that TCR beta diversity correlated strongly with naive T cell percentage.

With regard to this clonotype: Its antigen is still unknown.

Each sample yielded at least 6 micrograms of PBMC total RNA. In germline, CDR1 is DFQATT, CDR2 SNEGSKA (reference sequence). The germline V and J ends were trimmed by 2 bases and 6 bases, with 19 bases remaining between them. The CDR3 extends over 15 amino acids. Together with a sample-barcoded 5' primer, a J-beta primer mix was included in a second PCR lasting roughly 6 to 12 cycles. The authors tagged each cDNA molecule using a template-switch adaptor with 12 random nucleotides. TCRdb independently ran MiXCR on the 5' RACE reads; one entry per CDR3 protein. The top ten hold under 20% of the sample, which has around 800,000 distinct CDR3 sequences, around 45% seen once.

Sequencing was carried out using blood. The receptor's source is a man between 60 and 75 years old in good health. The chain is built from TRBV20-1 and TRBJ1-1, with a tentative D call TRBD1 (5 bases). The CDR3 coding sequence is TGCAGTGCTAGACTACGGGACTGGGCAACTGCTGAAGCTTTCTTT. Encoded protein: CSARLRDWATAEAFF.